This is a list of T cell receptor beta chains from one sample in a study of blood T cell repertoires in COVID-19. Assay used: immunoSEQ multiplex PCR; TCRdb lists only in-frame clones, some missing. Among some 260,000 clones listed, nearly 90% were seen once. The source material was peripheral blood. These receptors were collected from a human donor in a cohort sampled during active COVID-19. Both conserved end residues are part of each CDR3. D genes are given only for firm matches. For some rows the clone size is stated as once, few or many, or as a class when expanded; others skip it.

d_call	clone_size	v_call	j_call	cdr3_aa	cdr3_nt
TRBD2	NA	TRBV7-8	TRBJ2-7	CASSRLAGGRGLSYEQYF	TGTGCCAGCAGCCGACTAGCGGGAGGGAGGGGGCTATCCTACGAGCAGTACTTC
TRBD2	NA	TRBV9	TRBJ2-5	CASSEGLAVYQETQYF	TGTGCCAGCAGCGAGGGACTAGCGGTCTACCAAGAGACCCAGTACTTC
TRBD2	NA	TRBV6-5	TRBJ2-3	CASSTGGDTQYF	TGTGCCAGCAGCACCGGGGGGGATACGCAGTATTTT
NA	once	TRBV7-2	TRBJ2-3	CASSLSGTDTQYF	TGTGCCAGCAGCTTATCGGGCACAGATACGCAGTATTTT
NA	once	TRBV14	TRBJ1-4	CASSPRPGWNEKLFF	TGTGCCAGCAGCCCCCGCCCAGGGTGGAATGAAAAACTGTTTTTT
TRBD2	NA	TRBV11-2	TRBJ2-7	CASREGLAGYEQYF	TGTGCCAGCAGGGAGGGGCTAGCGGGTTACGAGCAGTACTTC
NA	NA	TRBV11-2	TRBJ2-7	CASSLVKAAYEQYF	TGTGCCAGCAGCTTAGTTAAGGCGGCCTACGAGCAGTACTTC
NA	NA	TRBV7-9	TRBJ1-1	CASRHLGPPTEAFF	TGTGCCAGCAGGCATCTTGGCCCCCCCACTGAAGCTTTCTTT
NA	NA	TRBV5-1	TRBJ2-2	CASSLGTGTSNTGELFF	TGCGCCAGCAGCTTGGGGACCGGGACATCGAACACCGGGGAGCTGTTTTTT
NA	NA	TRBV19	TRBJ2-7	CASSLSISGRSYEQYF	TGTGCCAGTAGTTTGAGTATCAGCGGGCGCTCCTACGAGCAGTACTTC
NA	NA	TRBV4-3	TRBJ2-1	CASSQGAGAYNEQFF	TGCGCCAGCAGCCAAGGGGCAGGTGCATACAATGAGCAGTTCTTC
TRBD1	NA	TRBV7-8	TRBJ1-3	CASSRDLGQGAFNTIYF	TGTGCCAGCAGCCGCGATTTGGGACAGGGGGCATTTAACACCATATATTTT
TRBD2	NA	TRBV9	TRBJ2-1	CASSPAGERELHNEQFF	TGTGCCAGCAGCCCTGCGGGGGAGCGGGAGTTACACAATGAGCAGTTCTTC
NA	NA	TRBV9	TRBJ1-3	CASSPGVRSGNTIYF	TGTGCCAGCAGCCCGGGGGTACGCTCTGGAAACACCATATATTTT
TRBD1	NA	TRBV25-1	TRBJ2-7	CASSAPGQQGSYEQYF	TGTGCCAGCAGTGCCCCGGGACAGCAAGGGTCCTACGAGCAGTACTTC
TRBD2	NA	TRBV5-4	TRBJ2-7	CASSLAGGSAYEQYF	TGTGCCAGCAGCTTGGCCGGGGGGAGTGCCTACGAGCAGTACTTC
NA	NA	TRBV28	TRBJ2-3	CASSFTDTQYF	TGTGCCAGCAGTTTCACTGATACGCAGTATTTT
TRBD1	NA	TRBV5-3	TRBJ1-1	CAQGGRGGTNTEAFF	TGTGCCCAGGGGGGCCGTGGGGGCACGAACACTGAAGCTTTCTTT
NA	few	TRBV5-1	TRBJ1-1	CASSQENTEAFF	TGCGCCAGCAGCCAGGAGAACACTGAAGCTTTCTTT
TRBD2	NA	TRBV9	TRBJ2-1	CASSADLAGGPDEQFF	TGTGCCAGCAGCGCCGACCTAGCGGGGGGGCCTGATGAGCAGTTCTTC
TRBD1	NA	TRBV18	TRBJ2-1	CASSDRGHSNEQFF	TGTGCCAGCTCCGACAGGGGGCACTCCAATGAGCAGTTCTTC
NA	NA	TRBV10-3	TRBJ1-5	CAISGAGVWNQPQHF	TGTGCCATCAGTGGTGCAGGCGTTTGGAATCAGCCCCAGCATTTT
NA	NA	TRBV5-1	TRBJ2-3	CASSLGLTDTQYF	TGCGCCAGCAGCTTGGGACTCACGGATACGCAGTATTTT
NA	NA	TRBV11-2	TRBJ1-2	CASSLDVSGWGGYTF	TGTGCCAGCAGCTTAGATGTTTCAGGGTGGGGCGGCTACACCTTC
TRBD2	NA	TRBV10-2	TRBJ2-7	CASRQRGFSYEQYF	TGCGCCAGTAGACAGCGGGGGTTCTCCTACGAGCAGTACTTC
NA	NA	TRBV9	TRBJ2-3	CASSAVQGSTDTQYF	TGTGCCAGCAGCGCGGTACAGGGTAGCACAGATACGCAGTATTTT
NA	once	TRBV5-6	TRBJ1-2	CASSLVQGQYGYTF	TGTGCCAGCAGCTTGGTACAGGGACAATATGGCTACACCTTC
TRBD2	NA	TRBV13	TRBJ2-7	CASSSGLAGGRTYEQYF	TGTGCCAGCAGCTCGGGACTAGCGGGAGGAAGGACCTACGAGCAGTACTTC
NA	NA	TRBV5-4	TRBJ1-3	CASSPSGGTSGNTIYF	TGTGCCAGCAGCCCTAGCGGGGGGACCTCTGGAAACACCATATATTTT
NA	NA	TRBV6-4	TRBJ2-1	CASSSRGTNEQFF	TGTGCCAGCAGCTCCCGGGGGACCAATGAGCAGTTCTTC
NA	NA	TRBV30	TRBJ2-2	CAWSVSPLGRTAGELFF	TGTGCCTGGAGTGTATCCCCCCTCGGGAGAACTGCCGGGGAGCTGTTTTTT
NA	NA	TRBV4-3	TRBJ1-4	CASSQDRGREKLFF	TGCGCCAGCAGCCAAGATCGAGGGCGTGAAAAACTGTTTTTT
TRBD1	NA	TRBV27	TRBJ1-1	CASSLSQGAGTEAFF	TGTGCCAGCAGTTTATCGCAGGGGGCCGGCACTGAAGCTTTCTTT
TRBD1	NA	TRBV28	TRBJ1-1	CASSLPRGRGTEAFF	TGTGCCAGCAGTTTACCCAGGGGGCGAGGCACTGAAGCTTTCTTT
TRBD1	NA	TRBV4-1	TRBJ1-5	CASSQVDRDSNQPQHF	TGCGCCAGCAGCCAAGTCGACAGGGATAGCAATCAGCCCCAGCATTTT
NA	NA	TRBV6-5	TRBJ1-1	CASRAPGRETEAFF	TGTGCCAGCAGGGCCCCAGGGCGGGAAACTGAAGCTTTCTTT
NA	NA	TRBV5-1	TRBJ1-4	CASSLVGGSEKLFF	TGCGCCAGCAGCTTGGTGGGAGGTAGTGAAAAACTGTTTTTT
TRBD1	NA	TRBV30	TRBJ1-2	CAWSVQGAVGYTF	TGTGCCTGGAGTGTACAGGGGGCAGTGGGCTACACCTTC
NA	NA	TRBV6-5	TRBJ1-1	CASSYIMTRGNSEAFF	TGTGCCAGCAGTTACATCATGACAAGGGGAAACTCTGAAGCTTTCTTT
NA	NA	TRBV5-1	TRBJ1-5	CASSLAGNQPQHF	TGCGCCAGCAGCTTGGCCGGTAATCAGCCCCAGCATTTT
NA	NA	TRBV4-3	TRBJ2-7	CASSRDPAYEQYF	TGCGCCAGCAGCCGCGATCCCGCCTACGAGCAGTACTTC
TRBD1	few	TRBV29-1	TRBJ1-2	CSVPTTGGNYGYTF	TGCAGCGTCCCGACTACAGGGGGCAACTATGGCTACACCTTC
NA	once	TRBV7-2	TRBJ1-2	CASSLLQSAGSYGYTF	TGTGCCAGCAGCTTACTTCAGTCTGCAGGGTCTTATGGCTACACCTTC
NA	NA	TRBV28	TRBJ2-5	CASSHHYQETQYF	TGTGCCAGCAGCCATCACTACCAAGAGACCCAGTACTTC
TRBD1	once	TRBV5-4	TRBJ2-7	CASSYLNRDRAYEQYF	TGTGCCAGCAGCTATCTTAACCGGGACAGGGCCTACGAGCAGTACTTC
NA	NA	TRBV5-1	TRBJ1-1	CASSFTGSTEAFF	TGCGCCAGCAGCTTCACAGGTTCCACTGAAGCTTTCTTT
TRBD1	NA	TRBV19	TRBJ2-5	CASRRTGIQETQYF	TGTGCCAGTAGAAGGACAGGGATTCAAGAGACCCAGTACTTC
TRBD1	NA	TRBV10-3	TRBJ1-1	CAINSDRGRPEAFF	TGTGCCATCAATTCGGACAGGGGTAGGCCTGAAGCTTTCTTT
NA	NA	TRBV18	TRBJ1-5	CASSPKAREPQHF	TGTGCCAGCTCACCTAAGGCCAGGGAGCCCCAGCATTTT
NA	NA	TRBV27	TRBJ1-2	CASSFIQNYGYTF	TGTGCCAGCAGTTTTATTCAGAACTATGGCTACACCTTC
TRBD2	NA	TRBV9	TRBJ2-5	CASSVAASGAQETQYF	TGTGCCAGCAGCGTAGCGGCTAGCGGAGCCCAAGAGACCCAGTACTTC
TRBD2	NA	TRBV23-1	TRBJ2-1	CASSQVSEVTSGRASYNEQFF	TGCGCCAGCAGTCAAGTCTCAGAGGTGACTAGCGGGAGGGCTTCCTACAATGAGCAGTTCTTC
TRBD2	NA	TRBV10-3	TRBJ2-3	CAISEFAGGDTQYF	TGTGCCATCAGTGAATTTGCGGGAGGAGATACGCAGTATTTT
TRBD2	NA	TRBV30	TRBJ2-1	CAWSVLSGGFEQFF	TGTGCCTGGAGTGTCCTCAGCGGGGGGTTTGAGCAGTTCTTC